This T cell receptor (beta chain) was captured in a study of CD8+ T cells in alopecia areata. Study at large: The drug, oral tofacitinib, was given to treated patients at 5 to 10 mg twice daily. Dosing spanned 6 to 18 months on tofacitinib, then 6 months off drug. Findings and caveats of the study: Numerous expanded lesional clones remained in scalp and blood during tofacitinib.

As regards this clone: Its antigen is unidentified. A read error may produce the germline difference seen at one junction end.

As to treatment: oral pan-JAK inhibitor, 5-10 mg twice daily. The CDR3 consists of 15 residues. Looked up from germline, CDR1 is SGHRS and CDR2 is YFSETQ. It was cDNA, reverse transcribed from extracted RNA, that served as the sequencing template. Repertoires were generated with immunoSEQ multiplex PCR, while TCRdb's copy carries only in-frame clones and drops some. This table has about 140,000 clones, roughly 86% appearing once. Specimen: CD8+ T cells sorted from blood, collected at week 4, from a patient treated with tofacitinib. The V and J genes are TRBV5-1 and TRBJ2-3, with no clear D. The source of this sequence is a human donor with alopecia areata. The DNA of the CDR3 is TGCGCCAGCAGCCCGAATGGTCCCAGCACAGATATGCAGTATTTT. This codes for CASSPNGPSTDMQYF.